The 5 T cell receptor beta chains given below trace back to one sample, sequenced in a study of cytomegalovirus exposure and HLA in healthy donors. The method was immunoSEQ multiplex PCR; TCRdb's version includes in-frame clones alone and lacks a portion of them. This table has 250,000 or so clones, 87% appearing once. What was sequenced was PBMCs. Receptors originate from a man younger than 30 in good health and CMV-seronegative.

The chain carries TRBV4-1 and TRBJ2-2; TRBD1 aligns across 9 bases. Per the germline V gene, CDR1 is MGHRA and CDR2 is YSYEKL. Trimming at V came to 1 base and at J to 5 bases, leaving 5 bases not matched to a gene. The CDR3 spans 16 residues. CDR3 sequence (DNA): TGCGCCAGCAGCCAAGGCCGGGGACAGGGAACCGGGGAGCTGTTTTTT. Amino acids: CASSQGRGQGTGELFF.

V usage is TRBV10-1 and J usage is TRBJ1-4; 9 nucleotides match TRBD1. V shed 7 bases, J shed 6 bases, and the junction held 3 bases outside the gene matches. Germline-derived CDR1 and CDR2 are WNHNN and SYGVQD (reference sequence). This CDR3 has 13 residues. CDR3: CASNRGPDEKLFF. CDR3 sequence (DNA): TGCGCCAGCAACAGGGGGCCGGATGAAAAACTGTTTTTT.

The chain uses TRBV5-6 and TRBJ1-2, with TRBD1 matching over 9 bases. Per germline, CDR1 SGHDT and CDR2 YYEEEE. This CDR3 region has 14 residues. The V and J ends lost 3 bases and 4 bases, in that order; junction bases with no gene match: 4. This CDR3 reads CASSSGTGSYGYTF. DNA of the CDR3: TGTGCCAGCAGCTCCGGGACAGGGTCCTATGGCTACACCTTC.

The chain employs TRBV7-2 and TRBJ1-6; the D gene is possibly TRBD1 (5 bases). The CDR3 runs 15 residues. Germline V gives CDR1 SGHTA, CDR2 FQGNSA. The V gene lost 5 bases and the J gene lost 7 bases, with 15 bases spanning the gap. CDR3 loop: CASSPTGTGNSPLHF. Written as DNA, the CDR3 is TGTGCCAGCAGCCCGACCGGGACTGGGAATTCACCCCTCCACTTT.

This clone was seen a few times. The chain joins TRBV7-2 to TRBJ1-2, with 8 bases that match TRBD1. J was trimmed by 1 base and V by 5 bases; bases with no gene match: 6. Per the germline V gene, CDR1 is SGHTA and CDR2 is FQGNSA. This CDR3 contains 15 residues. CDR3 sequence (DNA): TGTGCCAGCAGCCTTTTTACAGGGGGTAACTATGGCTACACCTTC. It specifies CASSLFTGGNYGYTF.